The rows below give T cell receptor beta chains drawn from one sample of a study of blood T cell repertoires in COVID-19. Profiling relied on immunoSEQ multiplex PCR, and the TCRdb table lists in-frame clones only, not all of them. This table has approximately 150,000 clones, around 86% appearing once. Sequencing input: peripheral blood. These receptors were obtained from an older man with acute or convalescent COVID-19. Both conserved end residues are part of each CDR3. D genes are given only for firm matches.

TRBV5-1	.	TRBJ1-2	CASSLVLGGADGYTF	TGCGCCAGCAGCTTGGTGCTAGGGGGGGCAGATGGCTACACCTTC
TRBV4-3	TRBD2	TRBJ2-5	CASSQEGGLETQYF	TGCGCCAGCAGCCAAGAGGGGGGGTTAGAGACCCAGTACTTC
TRBV9	.	TRBJ1-4	CASSVEGSTNEKLFF	TGTGCCAGCAGCGTAGAGGGGTCAACTAATGAAAAACTGTTTTTT
TRBV6-5	.	TRBJ1-1	CASSYSGGEGTEAFF	TGTGCCAGCAGTTACTCGGGGGGGGAGGGTACTGAAGCTTTCTTT
TRBV5-6	.	TRBJ1-2	CASSLVYVSDGYTF	TGTGCCAGCAGCTTGGTTTACGTATCGGATGGCTACACCTTC
TRBV7-2	.	TRBJ1-2	CASSPPRDGYGYTF	TGTGCCAGCAGTCCCCCGAGGGATGGCTATGGCTACACCTTC
TRBV5-4	TRBD2	TRBJ2-5	CASSLEGLGVETQYF	TGTGCCAGCAGCTTGGAGGGACTAGGCGTAGAGACCCAGTACTTC
TRBV7-2	TRBD2	TRBJ2-1	CASSATSGRALGEQFF	TGTGCCAGCAGCGCCACTAGCGGGAGGGCCTTGGGTGAGCAGTTCTTC
TRBV6-6	TRBD1	TRBJ2-1	CASSQDREYGRQVANEQFF	TGTGCCAGCAGTCAGGACAGGGAATATGGGCGTCAGGTCGCCAATGAGCAGTTCTTC
TRBV3-1/TRBV3-2	.	TRBJ2-5	CASSQAASDQETQYF	TGTGCCAGCAGCCAAGCGGCTAGCGACCAAGAGACCCAGTACTTC
TRBV4-2	TRBD2	TRBJ2-2	CASSQDQAAGGPGVTGELFF	TGTGCCAGCAGCCAAGATCAGGCGGCGGGAGGGCCGGGGGTAACCGGGGAGCTGTTTTTT
TRBV7-2	.	TRBJ2-5	CASSLGGGSGETQYF	TGTGCCAGCAGCTTAGGGGGTGGGAGTGGTGAGACCCAGTACTTC